This TCR beta chain comes out of a study of T cells in localized non-small cell lung cancer. Germline-derived CDR1 and CDR2 are SGDLS and YYNGEE. V was clipped by 0 bases and J by 7 bases, with 11 bases between them. This CDR3 contains 13 residues. Method: immunoSEQ multiplex PCR; TCRdb's copy keeps in-frame clones and lacks some. The sample lists thousands of clones, 32% occurring once. This clone has just a few counts. This receptor was taken from a male donor at least 60 years old with stage III lung adenocarcinoma. The gene calls are TRBV9 and TRBJ2-7; D is possibly TRBD1 or TRBD2 (5 bases each). The source was lung tumor tissue, collected before any cancer treatment. DNA of the CDR3: TGTGCCAGCAGCGTAGAGGGGACGGGGGAGCAGTACTTC. This encodes CASSVEGTGEQYF.